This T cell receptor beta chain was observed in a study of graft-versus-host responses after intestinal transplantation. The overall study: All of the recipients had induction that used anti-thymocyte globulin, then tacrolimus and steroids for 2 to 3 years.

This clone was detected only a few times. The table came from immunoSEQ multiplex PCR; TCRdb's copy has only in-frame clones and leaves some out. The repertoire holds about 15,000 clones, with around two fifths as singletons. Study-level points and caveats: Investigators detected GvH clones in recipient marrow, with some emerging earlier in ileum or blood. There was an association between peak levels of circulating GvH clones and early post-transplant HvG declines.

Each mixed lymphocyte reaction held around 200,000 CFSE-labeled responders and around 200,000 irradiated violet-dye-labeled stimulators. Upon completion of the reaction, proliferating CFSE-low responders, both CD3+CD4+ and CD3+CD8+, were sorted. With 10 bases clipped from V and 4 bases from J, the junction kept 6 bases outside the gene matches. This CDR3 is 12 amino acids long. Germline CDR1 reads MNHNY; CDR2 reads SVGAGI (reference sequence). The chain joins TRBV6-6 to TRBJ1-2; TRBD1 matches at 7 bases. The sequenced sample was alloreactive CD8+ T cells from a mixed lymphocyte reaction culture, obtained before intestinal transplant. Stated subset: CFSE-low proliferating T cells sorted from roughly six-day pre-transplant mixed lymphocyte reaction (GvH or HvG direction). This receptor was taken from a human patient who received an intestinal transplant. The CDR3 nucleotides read TGTGCCATCGGGACAGCGCCCTATGGCTACACCTTC. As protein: CAIGTAPYGYTF.